The source of this T cell receptor (beta chain) is a study of T cells in Graves' hyperthyroidism and ophthalmopathy. Study observations and caveats: Peripheral blood also featured most of the thyroid clonotypes expanded above 0.001.

Stable hyperthyroidism: no ophthalmopathy progression over 18 months of follow-up. Diagnoses used clinical symptoms, serum thyroxine and TRAb, thyroid ultrasound and orbital computed tomography. RNA transcripts yielded amplified TCR beta CDR3 regions. Carried out on the TCR CDR3, a first-round RT-PCR used the HTBI primer set. TCRdb reanalysed the multiplex PCR reads using MiXCR and keeps one entry per CDR3 protein. The table has some 180,000 distinct CDR3 sequences, over 15% seen once; the top ten hold about 31%. The ends lost 6 bases at V and 3 bases at J; junction bases unmatched: 7. This CDR3 has 15 residues. CDR1 is LNHDA and CDR2 is SQIVND in the germline V gene (reference sequence). This clonotype was seen many times. Antigen: not known.

Sequenced material: blood. V usage is TRBV19 and J usage is TRBJ2-2; 7 nucleotides agree with TRBD1. This receptor was obtained from a woman aged 45-59 years with Graves' hyperthyroidism. Here the CDR3 reads CASRTGTAHTGELFF. CDR3 sequence (DNA): TGTGCCAGTAGAACCGGGACAGCCCACACCGGGGAGCTGTTTTTT.